This T cell receptor (beta chain) was obtained from a study of T cells after posttransplantation cyclophosphamide. Study-wide results and limits: Later blood repertoires were often dominated by clones from the donor CD8+ memory compartment.

Sequencing used immunoSEQ multiplex PCR; TCRdb keeps in-frame clones, though not all of them. The table lists roughly 5,000 clones, about four fifths of them singletons, with about 24% in the top ten. Methotrexate plus calcineurin inhibitor accompanied controls' myeloablative marrow transplants; sampling was 1 year later. With 0 bases removed from V and 2 bases from J, the gap between germline ends came to 6 bases. Germline CDR1 SGHRS, CDR2 YFSETQ. This CDR3 is built from 14 residues. There are a few counts of this clone. The antigen is unknown. In the same sample, other DNA sequences code for this CDR3.

The sample consisted of PBMCs, taken after an allogeneic stem cell transplant with a calcineurin inhibitor and methotrexate. This chain connects TRBV5-1 to TRBJ1-3, with TRBD1 as a possible D gene (6 bases). The TCR sequence derives from a male patient aged 40 to 55 who received an allogeneic stem cell transplant from an unrelated donor, was CMV-positive, and had chronic GVHD only. Some T cells may be supplied by the graft donor. In nucleotides, the CDR3 is TGCGCCAGCAGCTTGGGGGGGCCTGGAAACACCATATATTTT. Translated: CASSLGGPGNTIYF.